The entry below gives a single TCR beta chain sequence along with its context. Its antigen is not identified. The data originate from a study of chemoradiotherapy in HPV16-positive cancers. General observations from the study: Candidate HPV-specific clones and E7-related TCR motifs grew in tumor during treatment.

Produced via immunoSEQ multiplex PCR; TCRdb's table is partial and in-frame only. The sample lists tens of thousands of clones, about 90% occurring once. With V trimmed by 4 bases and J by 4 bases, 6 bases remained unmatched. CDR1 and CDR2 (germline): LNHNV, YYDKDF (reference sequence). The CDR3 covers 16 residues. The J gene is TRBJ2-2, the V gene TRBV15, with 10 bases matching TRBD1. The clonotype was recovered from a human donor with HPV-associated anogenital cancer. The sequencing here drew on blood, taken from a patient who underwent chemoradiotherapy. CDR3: CATSIRTGGGTGELFF. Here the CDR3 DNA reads TGTGCCACCAGCATAAGGACAGGGGGTGGCACCGGGGAGCTGTTTTTT.